This is a list of T cell receptor beta chains from one sample in a study of T-cell reconstitution after alpha-beta-depleted transplantation in children. One entry per CDR3 protein, called by TCRdb with MiXCR from the PCR reads. The sample includes around 370,000 distinct CDR3 sequences, approximately 10% of them seen just once. This specimen consisted of PBMCs from the stem cell graft donor, obtained from the stem cell graft. The receptors here all came from a human donor who donated a stem cell graft to a child with acute lymphoblastic leukemia. Each CDR3 is given without its conserved first and last residue.

CDR3 protein: ASRPKGTAGAQPQH
V gene: TRBV6-5

CDR3 protein: ASSHRDRGFTGELF
V gene: TRBV9

CDR3 protein: ASSLDALSYEQY
V gene: TRBV7-9

CDR3 protein: SARDQGVPFNQPQH
V gene: TRBV20-1

CDR3 protein: ASSQGLASSYEQY
V gene: TRBV4-3

CDR3 protein: ASSLTAGGGVNEQF
V gene: TRBV5-1

CDR3 protein: ASSQGFGNEQF
V gene: TRBV4-3

CDR3 protein: ASSAYSEQF
V gene: TRBV11-2

CDR3 protein: ASSSGLRGEKLF
V gene: TRBV12-3/TRBV12-4

CDR3 protein: ASSFGQGSYEQY
V gene: TRBV5-5

CDR3 protein: ASSASGWDYNEQF
V gene: TRBV9

CDR3 protein: ASSLDGTGGETQY
V gene: TRBV5-1

CDR3 protein: ASSLELGYNEQF
V gene: TRBV5-1

CDR3 protein: ASSPDRYSNQPQH
V gene: TRBV7-2

CDR3 protein: ASSTKTGVGTKNIQY
V gene: TRBV7-6

CDR3 protein: ASSVDIARGNEQF
V gene: TRBV9

CDR3 protein: ASRRLAGNEQF
V gene: TRBV25-1

CDR3 protein: ASSLRGQRAKNIQY
V gene: TRBV7-9

CDR3 protein: ASSLNRDRGKATNEKLF
V gene: TRBV5-6

CDR3 protein: ASSQGSGGSYEQY
V gene: TRBV3-1

CDR3 protein: AVGQGGGYEQY
V gene: TRBV10-3

CDR3 protein: ASSERTSGKTDTQY
V gene: TRBV4-3

CDR3 protein: ASKGLADSGANVLT
V gene: TRBV7-9

CDR3 protein: ASSLVDGELF
V gene: TRBV7-9

CDR3 protein: ASTHRAGANVLT
V gene: TRBV5-1

CDR3 protein: ASSQWAPGQGGSPLH
V gene: TRBV4-1

CDR3 protein: ASSIGWGGSYEQY
V gene: TRBV19

CDR3 protein: ASSSQGGDTQY
V gene: TRBV7-9

CDR3 protein: ASSPPGGKTVRGGLF
V gene: TRBV4-1

CDR3 protein: ASSLAESSYEQY
V gene: TRBV27

CDR3 protein: ASSQDYTSTDTQY
V gene: TRBV4-2

CDR3 protein: SVEAPWGRLGPTDTQY
V gene: TRBV29-1

CDR3 protein: ASSAGTSGTYEQY
V gene: TRBV5-1

CDR3 protein: ASSFSPGQGAHEQY
V gene: TRBV28

CDR3 protein: ASSRRSLTDTQY
V gene: TRBV7-6

CDR3 protein: ASSSGRALVAPTDTQY
V gene: TRBV6-2/TRBV6-3

CDR3 protein: ASSLEGSASGRTDTQY
V gene: TRBV11-1

CDR3 protein: ASRGIAGANEQF
V gene: TRBV2

CDR3 protein: ASSFLGARDVETQY
V gene: TRBV11-2

CDR3 protein: SASASGDPLPH
V gene: TRBV20-1

CDR3 protein: ASSGWAGVNEQF
V gene: TRBV5-1

CDR3 protein: ASSKLAFGGELF
V gene: TRBV7-2

CDR3 protein: ASSTHGDDTEAF
V gene: TRBV2

CDR3 protein: ASSDIPGHSQKEKLF
V gene: TRBV7-4

CDR3 protein: SSGTGGTDTQY
V gene: TRBV20-1

CDR3 protein: ASGDTYEQY
V gene: TRBV5-1

CDR3 protein: ATSRAKGGGQETQY
V gene: TRBV15

CDR3 protein: ASSLDFLSQETQY
V gene: TRBV5-1

CDR3 protein: ASSKDKGLTNYGYT
V gene: TRBV21-1

CDR3 protein: ASSLRARIKTQY
V gene: TRBV7-2

CDR3 protein: ASSVTGTSGSGEQF
V gene: TRBV9

CDR3 protein: ASSFGGSGTNTQY
V gene: TRBV27

CDR3 protein: ASSPRVGYEQY
V gene: TRBV7-9

CDR3 protein: ASSFLPVRQGRETQY
V gene: TRBV5-1

CDR3 protein: ASSHRGGQPQH
V gene: TRBV6-2/TRBV6-3

CDR3 protein: ASSVPRGLSEQY
V gene: TRBV9

CDR3 protein: ASSLDRGNTGELF
V gene: TRBV5-1